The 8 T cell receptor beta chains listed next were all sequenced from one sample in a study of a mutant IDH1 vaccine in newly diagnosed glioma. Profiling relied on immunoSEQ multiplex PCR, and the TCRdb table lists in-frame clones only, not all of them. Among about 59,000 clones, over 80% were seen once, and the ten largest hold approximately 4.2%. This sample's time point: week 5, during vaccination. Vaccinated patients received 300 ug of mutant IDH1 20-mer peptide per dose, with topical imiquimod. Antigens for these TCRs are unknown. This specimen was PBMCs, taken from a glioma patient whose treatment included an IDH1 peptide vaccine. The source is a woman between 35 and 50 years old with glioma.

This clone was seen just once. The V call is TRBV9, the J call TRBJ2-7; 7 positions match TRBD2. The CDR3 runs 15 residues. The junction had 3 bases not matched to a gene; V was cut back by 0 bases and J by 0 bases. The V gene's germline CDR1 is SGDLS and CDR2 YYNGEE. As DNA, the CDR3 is TGTGCCAGCAGCGTAGCTAGCGGCTTCTCCTACGAGCAGTACTTC. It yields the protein CASSVASGFSYEQYF.

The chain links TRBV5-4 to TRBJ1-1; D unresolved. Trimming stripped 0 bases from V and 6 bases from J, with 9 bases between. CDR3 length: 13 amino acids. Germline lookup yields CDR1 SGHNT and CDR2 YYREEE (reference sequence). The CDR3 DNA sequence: TGTGCCAGCAGCTTGGCCTCCAGCCCTGAAGCTTTCTTT. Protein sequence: CASSLASSPEAFF.

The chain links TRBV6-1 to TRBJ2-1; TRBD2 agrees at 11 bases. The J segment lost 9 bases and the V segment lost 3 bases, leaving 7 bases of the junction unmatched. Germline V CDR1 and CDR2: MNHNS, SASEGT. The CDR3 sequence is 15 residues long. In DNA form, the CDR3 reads TGTGCCAGCAGTGACCTTACTAGCGGGGGAAGTGAGCAGTTCTTC. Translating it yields CASSDLTSGGSEQFF.

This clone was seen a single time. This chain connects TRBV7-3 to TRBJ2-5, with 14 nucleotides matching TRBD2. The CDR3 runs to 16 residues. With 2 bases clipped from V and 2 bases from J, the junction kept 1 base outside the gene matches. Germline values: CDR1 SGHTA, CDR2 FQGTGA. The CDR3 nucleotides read TGTGCCAGCAGCTTAGGACTAGCGGGAGGTCAAGAGACCCAGTACTTC. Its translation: CASSLGLAGGQETQYF. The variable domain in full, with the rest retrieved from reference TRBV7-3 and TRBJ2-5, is GAGVSQTPSNKVTEKGKYVELRCDPISGHTALYWYRQSLGQGPEFLIYFQGTGAADDSGLPNDRFFAVRPEGSVSTLKIQRTERGDSAVYLCASSLGLAGGQETQYFGPGTRLLVL.

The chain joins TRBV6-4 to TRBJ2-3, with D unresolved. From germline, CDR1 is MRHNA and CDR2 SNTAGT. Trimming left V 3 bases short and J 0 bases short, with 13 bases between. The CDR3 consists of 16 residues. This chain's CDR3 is CASSEGTATSTDTQYF. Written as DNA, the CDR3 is TGTGCCAGCAGTGAAGGAACGGCTACTAGCACAGATACGCAGTATTTT.

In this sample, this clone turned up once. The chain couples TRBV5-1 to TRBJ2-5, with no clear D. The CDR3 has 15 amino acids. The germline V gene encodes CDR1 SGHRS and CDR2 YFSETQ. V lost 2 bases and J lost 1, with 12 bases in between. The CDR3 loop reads CASSLTDWFQETQYF. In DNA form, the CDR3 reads TGCGCCAGCAGCTTAACTGACTGGTTCCAAGAGACCCAGTACTTC.

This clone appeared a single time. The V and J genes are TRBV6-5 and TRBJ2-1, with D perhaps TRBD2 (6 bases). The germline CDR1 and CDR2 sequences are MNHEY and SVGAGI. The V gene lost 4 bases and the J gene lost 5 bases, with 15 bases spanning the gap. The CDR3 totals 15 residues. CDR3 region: CASSSSGGADNEQFF. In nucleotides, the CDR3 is TGTGCCAGCAGTTCCTCAGGCGGGGCCGACAATGAGCAGTTCTTC.

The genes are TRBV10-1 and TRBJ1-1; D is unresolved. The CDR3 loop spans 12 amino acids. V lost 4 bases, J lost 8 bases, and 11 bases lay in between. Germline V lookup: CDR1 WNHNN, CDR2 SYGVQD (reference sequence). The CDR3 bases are TGCGCCAGCAGTGCTCGCTTGGGGGAAGCTTTCTTT. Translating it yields CASSARLGEAFF.